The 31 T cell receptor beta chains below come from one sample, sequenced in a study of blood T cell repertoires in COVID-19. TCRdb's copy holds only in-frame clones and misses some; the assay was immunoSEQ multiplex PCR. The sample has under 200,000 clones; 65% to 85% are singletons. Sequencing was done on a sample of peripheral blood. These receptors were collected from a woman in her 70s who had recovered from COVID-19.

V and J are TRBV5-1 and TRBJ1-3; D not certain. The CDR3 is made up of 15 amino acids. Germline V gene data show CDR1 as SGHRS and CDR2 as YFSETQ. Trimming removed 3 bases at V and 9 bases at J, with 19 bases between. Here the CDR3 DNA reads TGCGCCAGCAGCTCCATCCTGGGGAGCCGTTCCACCATATATTTT. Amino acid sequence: CASSSILGSRSTIYF. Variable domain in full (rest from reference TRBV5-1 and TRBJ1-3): KAGVTQTPRYLIKTRGQQVTLSCSPISGHRSVSWYQQTPGQGLQFLFEYFSETQRNKGNFPGRFSGRQFSNSRSEMNVSTLELGDSALYLCASSSILGSRSTIYFGEGSWLTVV.

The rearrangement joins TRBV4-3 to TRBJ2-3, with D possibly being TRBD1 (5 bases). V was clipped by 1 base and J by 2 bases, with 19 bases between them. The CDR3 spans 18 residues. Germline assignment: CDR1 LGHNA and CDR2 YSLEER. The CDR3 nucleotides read TGCGCCAGCAGCCAAGTCTGGGCGACAGCAATCAACACAGATACGCAGTATTTT. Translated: CASSQVWATAINTDTQYF.

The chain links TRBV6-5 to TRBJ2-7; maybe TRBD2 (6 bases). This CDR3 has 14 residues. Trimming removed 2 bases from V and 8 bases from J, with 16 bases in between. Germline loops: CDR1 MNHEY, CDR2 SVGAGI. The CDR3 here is CASSYPGRGGKQYF. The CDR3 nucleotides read TGTGCCAGCAGTTACCCCGGGCGGGGTGGCAAGCAGTACTTC.

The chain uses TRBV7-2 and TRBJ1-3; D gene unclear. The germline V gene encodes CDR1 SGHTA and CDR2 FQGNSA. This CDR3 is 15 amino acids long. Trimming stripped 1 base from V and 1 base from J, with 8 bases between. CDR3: CASSLGVGSGNTIYF. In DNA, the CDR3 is TGTGCCAGCAGCTTAGGGGTCGGGTCTGGAAACACCATATATTTT.

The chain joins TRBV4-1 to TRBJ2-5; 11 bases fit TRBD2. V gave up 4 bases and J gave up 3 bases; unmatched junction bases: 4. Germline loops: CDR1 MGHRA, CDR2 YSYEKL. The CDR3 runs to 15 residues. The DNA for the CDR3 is TGCGCCAGCAGCCGGAAACTAGCGGGGGAAGAGACCCAGTACTTC. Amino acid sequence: CASSRKLAGEETQYF.

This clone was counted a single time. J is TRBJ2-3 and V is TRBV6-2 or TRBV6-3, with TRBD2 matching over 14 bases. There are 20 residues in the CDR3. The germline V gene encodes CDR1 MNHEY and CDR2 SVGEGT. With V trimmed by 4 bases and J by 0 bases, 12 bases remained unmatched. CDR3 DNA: TGTGCCAGCAGTTCCCACGGACTAGCGGGGGGCCTGACTAGCACAGATACGCAGTATTTT. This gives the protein CASSSHGLAGGLTSTDTQYF.

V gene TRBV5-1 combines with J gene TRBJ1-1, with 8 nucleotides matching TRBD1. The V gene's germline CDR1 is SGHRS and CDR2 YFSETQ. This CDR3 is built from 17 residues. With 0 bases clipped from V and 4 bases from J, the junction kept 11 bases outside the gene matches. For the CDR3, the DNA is TGCGCCAGCAGCTTGGTGCCAGGGGGCGGGGTGAGCACTGAAGCTTTCTTT. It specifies CASSLVPGGGVSTEAFF.

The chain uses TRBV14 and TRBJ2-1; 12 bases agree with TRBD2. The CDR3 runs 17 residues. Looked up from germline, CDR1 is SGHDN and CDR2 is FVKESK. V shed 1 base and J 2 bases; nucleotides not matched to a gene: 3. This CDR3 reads CASSQGPSGRAYNEQFF. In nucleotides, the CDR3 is TGTGCCAGCAGCCAAGGGCCTAGCGGGAGGGCCTACAATGAGCAGTTCTTC.

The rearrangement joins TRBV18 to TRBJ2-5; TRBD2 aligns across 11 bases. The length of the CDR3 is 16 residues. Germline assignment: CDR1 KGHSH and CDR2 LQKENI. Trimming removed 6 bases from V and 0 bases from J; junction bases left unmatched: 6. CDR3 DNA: TGTGCCAGCTCCCTGGGACTAGCGGCCGACCAAGAGACCCAGTACTTC. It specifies CASSLGLAADQETQYF.

The CDR3: CASSTWGGEAGYTF. CDR3 bases: TGTGCCAGCAGTACTTGGGGGGGGGAAGCTGGCTACACCTTC. The chain combines TRBV6-5 with TRBJ1-2, with D possibly being TRBD1 (5 bases). Trimming stripped 5 bases from V and 7 bases from J, with 17 bases between. Germline V gene sequence: CDR1 MNHEY, CDR2 SVGAGI. The CDR3 runs to 14 residues.

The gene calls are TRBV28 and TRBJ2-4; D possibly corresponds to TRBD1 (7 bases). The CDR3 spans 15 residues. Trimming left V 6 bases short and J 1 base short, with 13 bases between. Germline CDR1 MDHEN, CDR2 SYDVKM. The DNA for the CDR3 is TGTGCCAGCAGCCCTCCAGGGGGGGCCAAAAACATTCAGTACTTC. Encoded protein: CASSPPGGAKNIQYF. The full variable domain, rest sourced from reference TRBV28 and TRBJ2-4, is DVKVTQSSRYLVKRTGEKVFLECVQDMDHENMFWYRQDPGLGLRLIYFSYDVKMKEKGDIPEGYSVSREKKERFSLILESASTNQTSMYLCASSPPGGAKNIQYFGAGTRLSVL.

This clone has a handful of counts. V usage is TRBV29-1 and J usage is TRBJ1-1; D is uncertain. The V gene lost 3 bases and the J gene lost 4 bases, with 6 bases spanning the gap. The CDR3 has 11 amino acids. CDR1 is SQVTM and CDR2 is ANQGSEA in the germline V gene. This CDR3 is CSVDGFTEAFF. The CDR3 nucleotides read TGCAGCGTTGACGGGTTCACTGAAGCTTTCTTT.

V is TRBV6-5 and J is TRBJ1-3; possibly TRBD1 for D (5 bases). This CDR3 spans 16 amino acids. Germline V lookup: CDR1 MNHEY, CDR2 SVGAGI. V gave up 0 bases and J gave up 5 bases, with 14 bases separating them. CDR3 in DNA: TGTGCCAGCAGTTACTCTTTAGGGGCTCTGAGAAACACCATATATTTT. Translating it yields CASSYSLGALRNTIYF.

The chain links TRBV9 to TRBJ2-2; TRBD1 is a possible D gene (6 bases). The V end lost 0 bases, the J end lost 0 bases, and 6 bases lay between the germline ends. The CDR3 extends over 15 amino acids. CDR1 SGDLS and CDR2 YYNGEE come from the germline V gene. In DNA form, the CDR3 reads TGTGCCAGCAGCGTAGGGACAGCGAACACCGGGGAGCTGTTTTTT. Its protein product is CASSVGTANTGELFF.

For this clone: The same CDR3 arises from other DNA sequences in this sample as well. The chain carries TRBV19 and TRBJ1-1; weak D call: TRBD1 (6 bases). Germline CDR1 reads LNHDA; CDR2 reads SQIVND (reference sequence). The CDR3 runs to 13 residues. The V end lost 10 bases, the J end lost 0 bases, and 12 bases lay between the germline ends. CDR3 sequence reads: CATRDTVNTEAFF. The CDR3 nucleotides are TGTGCCACCCGGGACACCGTGAACACTGAAGCTTTCTTT.

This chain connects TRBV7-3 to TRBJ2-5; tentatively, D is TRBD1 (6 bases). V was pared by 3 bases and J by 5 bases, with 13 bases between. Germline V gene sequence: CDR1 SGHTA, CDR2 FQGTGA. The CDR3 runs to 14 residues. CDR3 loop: CASSLQGRAETQYF. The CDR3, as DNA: TGTGCCAGCAGCTTGCAGGGGCGGGCGGAGACCCAGTACTTC.

Here the CDR3 DNA reads TGTGCCAGCAGGGACGGGAGCTCCTATAATTCACCCCTCCACTTT. Translated: CASRDGSSYNSPLHF. The rearrangement joins TRBV27 to TRBJ1-6, with unresolved D. CDR1 is MNHEY, CDR2 SMNVEV, per germline (reference sequence). The V end was cut by 6 bases, the J end by 0 bases, with 9 bases between. CDR3 length: 15 amino acids.

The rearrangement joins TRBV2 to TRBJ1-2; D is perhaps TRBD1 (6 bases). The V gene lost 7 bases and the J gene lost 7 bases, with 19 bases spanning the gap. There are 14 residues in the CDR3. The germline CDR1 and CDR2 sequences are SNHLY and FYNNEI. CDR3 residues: CASNRDTGLAGYTF. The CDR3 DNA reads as TGTGCCAGCAATCGAGACACAGGGCTTGCTGGCTACACCTTC. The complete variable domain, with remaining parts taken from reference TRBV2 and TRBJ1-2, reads EPEVTQTPSHQVTQMGQEVILRCVPISNHLYFYWYRQILGQKVEFLVSFYNNEISEKSEIFDDQFSVERPDGSNFTLKIRSTKLEDSAMYFCASNRDTGLAGYTFGSGTRLTVV.

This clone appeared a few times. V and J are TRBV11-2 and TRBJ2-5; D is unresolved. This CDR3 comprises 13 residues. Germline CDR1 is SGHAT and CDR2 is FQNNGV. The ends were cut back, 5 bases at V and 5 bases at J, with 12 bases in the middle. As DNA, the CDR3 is TGTGCCAGCAGCCCGCTCGTCGGGGAGACCCAGTACTTC. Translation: CASSPLVGETQYF.

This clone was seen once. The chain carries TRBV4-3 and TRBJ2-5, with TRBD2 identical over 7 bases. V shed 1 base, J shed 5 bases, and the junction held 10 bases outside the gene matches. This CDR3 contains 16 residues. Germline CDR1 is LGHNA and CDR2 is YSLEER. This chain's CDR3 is CASSQGPLARGETQYF. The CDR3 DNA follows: TGCGCCAGCAGCCAAGGCCCCCTTGCGCGGGGGGAGACCCAGTACTTC.

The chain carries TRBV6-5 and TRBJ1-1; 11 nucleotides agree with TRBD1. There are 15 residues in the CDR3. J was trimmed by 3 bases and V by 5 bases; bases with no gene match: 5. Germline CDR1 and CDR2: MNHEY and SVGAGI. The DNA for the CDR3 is TGTGCCAGCAGTCCCCTGGGACAGGGGGACACTGAAGCTTTCTTT. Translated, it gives CASSPLGQGDTEAFF.

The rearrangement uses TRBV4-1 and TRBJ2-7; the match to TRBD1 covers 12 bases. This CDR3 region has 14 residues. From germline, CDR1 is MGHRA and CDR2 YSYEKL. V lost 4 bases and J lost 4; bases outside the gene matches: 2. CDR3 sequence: CASSPGQGAYEQYF. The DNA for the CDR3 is TGCGCCAGCAGCCCGGGACAGGGGGCGTACGAGCAGTACTTC.

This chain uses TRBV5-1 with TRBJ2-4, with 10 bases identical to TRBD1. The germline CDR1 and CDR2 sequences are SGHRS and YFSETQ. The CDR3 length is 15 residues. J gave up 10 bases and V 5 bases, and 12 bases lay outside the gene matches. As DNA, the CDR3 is TGCGCCAGCAGTAAGGACAGGGGGGGCGAGGTTATTCAGTACTTC. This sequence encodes CASSKDRGGEVIQYF.

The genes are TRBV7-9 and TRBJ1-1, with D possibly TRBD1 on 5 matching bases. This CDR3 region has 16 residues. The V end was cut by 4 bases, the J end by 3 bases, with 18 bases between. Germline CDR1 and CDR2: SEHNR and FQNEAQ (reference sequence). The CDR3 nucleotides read TGTGCCAGCAGCTCCGTCCGGGGGAACATTGACACTGAAGCTTTCTTT. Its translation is CASSSVRGNIDTEAFF.

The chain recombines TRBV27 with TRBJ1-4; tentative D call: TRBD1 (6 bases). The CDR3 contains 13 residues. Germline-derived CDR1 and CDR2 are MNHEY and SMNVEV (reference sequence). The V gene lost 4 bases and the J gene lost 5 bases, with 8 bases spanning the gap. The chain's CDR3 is CASSYRENEKLFF. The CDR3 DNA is TGTGCCAGCAGTTACAGGGAGAATGAAAAACTGTTTTTT.

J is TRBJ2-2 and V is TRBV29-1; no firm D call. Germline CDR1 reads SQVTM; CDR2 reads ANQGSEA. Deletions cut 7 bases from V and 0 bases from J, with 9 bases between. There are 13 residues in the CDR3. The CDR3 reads CSARVPNTGELFF. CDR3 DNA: TGCAGCGCCCGGGTCCCGAACACCGGGGAGCTGTTTTTT.

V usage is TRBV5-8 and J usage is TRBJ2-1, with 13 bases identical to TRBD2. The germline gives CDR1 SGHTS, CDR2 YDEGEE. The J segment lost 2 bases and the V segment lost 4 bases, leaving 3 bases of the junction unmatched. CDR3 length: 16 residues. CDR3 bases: TGTGCCAGCAGCCATACTAGCGGGGGGGCCTACAATGAGCAGTTCTTC. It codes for CASSHTSGGAYNEQFF.

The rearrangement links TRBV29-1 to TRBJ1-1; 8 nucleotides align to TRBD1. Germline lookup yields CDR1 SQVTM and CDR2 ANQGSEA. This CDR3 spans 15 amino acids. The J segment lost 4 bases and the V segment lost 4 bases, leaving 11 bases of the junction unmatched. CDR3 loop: CSVVAGTGTGTEAFF. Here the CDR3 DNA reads TGCAGCGTTGTCGCCGGGACAGGTACAGGCACTGAAGCTTTCTTT.

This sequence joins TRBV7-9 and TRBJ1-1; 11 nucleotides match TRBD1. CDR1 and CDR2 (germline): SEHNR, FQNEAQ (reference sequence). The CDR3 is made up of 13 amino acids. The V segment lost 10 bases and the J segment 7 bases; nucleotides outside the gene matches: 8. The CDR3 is CATAGTGGSEAFF. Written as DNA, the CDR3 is TGTGCCACAGCGGGGACAGGGGGGAGTGAAGCTTTCTTT.

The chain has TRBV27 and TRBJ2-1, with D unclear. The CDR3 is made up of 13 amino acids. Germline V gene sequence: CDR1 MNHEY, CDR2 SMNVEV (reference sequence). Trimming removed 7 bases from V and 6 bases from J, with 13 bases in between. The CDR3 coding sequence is TGTGCCAGCACCTCCTACCCGCCCAATGAGCAGTTCTTC. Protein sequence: CASTSYPPNEQFF.

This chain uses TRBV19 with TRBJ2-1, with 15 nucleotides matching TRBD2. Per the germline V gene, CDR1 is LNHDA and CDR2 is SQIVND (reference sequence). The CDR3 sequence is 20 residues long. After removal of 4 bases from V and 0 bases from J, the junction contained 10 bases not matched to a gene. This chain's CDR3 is CASSSAGTSGGPSSYNEQFF. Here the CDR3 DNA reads TGTGCCAGTAGTAGCGCCGGGACTAGCGGGGGGCCGAGCTCCTACAATGAGCAGTTCTTC.